These 8 T cell receptor beta chains share one sample of origin, sequenced in a study of cytotoxic CD8 clonotypes in ibrutinib-treated CLL. Here immunoSEQ multiplex PCR was the method, and the copy in TCRdb shows in-frame clones only, minus some. The data show over 150,000 clones, about 72% seen once. The sample here was PBMCs, taken after 24 months of ibrutinib treatment. The receptor set was obtained from a human donor with chronic lymphocytic leukemia.

This chain links TRBV19 with TRBJ1-5; D is unclear. The CDR3 sequence is 14 residues long. The V gene's germline CDR1 is LNHDA and CDR2 SQIVND (reference sequence). Trimming shortened V by 4 bases and J by 0 bases, and 7 bases separated the two germline ends. Here the CDR3 reads CASSRADSNQPQHF. CDR3 sequence (DNA): TGTGCCAGTAGTAGGGCGGATAGCAATCAGCCCCAGCATTTT.

This rearrangement joins TRBV7-9 to TRBJ2-1, with 9 bases aligning to TRBD1. Germline CDR1 reads SEHNR; CDR2 reads FQNEAQ (reference sequence). V shed 2 bases, J shed 5 bases, and the junction held 10 bases outside the gene matches. The CDR3 has 17 residues. The chain's CDR3 is CASSLTPRDREDNEQFF. The CDR3 nucleotides are TGTGCCAGCAGCTTAACTCCTCGGGACAGGGAAGACAATGAGCAGTTCTTC. The entire variable domain, with the rest obtained from reference TRBV7-9 and TRBJ2-1, is as follows: DTGVSQNPRHKITKRGQNVTFRCDPISEHNRLYWYRQTLGQGPEFLTYFQNEAQLEKSRLLSDRFSAERPKGSFSTLEIQRTEQGDSAMYLCASSLTPRDREDNEQFFGPGTRLTVL.

This clone came up once. J is TRBJ2-1 and V is TRBV4-1; TRBD2 matches 10 bases. V lost 4 bases, J lost 3 bases, and 6 bases stayed unmatched. Germline V gene sequence: CDR1 MGHRA, CDR2 YSYEKL. This CDR3 spans 16 amino acids. For the CDR3, the DNA is TGCGCCAGCAGCCCGTGGACTAGCGGAAACTACAATGAGCAGTTCTTC. Its protein is CASSPWTSGNYNEQFF.

The sample holds a few counts of this clone. This chain links TRBV4-1 with TRBJ1-2; D gene uncertain. This CDR3 is built from 16 residues. The germline V gene encodes CDR1 MGHRA and CDR2 YSYEKL. V was shortened by 1 base and J by 0 bases, with 12 bases between the two germline ends. The CDR3 spells CASSQAGRTSNYGYTF. The CDR3 DNA is TGCGCCAGCAGCCAAGCCGGGCGGACCTCTAACTATGGCTACACCTTC.

This clone occurred a few times. CDR3: CASSQEKAVTTEAFF. The DNA of the CDR3 is TGCGCCAGCAGCCAAGAAAAGGCAGTGACCACTGAAGCTTTCTTT. This chain joins TRBV4-1 and TRBJ1-1; D gene uncertain. The V end lost 0 bases, the J end lost 4 bases, and 12 bases lay between the germline ends. Germline lookup yields CDR1 MGHRA and CDR2 YSYEKL. The CDR3 extends over 15 amino acids.

This clone appeared once. The rearrangement links TRBV6-5 to TRBJ2-1, with D perhaps TRBD2 (5 bases). Per the germline V gene, CDR1 is MNHEY and CDR2 is SVGAGI. V lost 2 bases and J lost 9, with 20 bases in between. The CDR3 has 16 amino acids. The DNA of the CDR3 is TGTGCCAGCAGTTACCACTTGGAGCGGTATTTGGGTGAGCAGTTCTTC. It codes for CASSYHLERYLGEQFF.

The chain carries TRBV5-4 and TRBJ1-1, with 7 bases matching TRBD1. The J segment lost 4 bases and the V segment lost 4 bases, leaving 10 bases of the junction unmatched. Germline-derived CDR1 and CDR2 are SGHNT and YYREEE (reference sequence). CDR3 size: 15 residues. The CDR3 bases are TGTGCCAGCAGCAAGACCAGGGGGAGTGTCACTGAAGCTTTCTTT. Its protein is CASSKTRGSVTEAFF.

This clone was seen a few times. V usage is TRBV2 and J usage is TRBJ2-7; 8 positions agree with TRBD2. The germline gives CDR1 SNHLY, CDR2 FYNNEI. V lost 6 bases to trimming and J lost 0 bases; unmatched junction nucleotides: 4. This CDR3 has 14 residues. CDR3 DNA: TGTGCCAGCAGACCGGGACTAGTCTCCTACGAGCAGTACTTC. This sequence encodes CASRPGLVSYEQYF.